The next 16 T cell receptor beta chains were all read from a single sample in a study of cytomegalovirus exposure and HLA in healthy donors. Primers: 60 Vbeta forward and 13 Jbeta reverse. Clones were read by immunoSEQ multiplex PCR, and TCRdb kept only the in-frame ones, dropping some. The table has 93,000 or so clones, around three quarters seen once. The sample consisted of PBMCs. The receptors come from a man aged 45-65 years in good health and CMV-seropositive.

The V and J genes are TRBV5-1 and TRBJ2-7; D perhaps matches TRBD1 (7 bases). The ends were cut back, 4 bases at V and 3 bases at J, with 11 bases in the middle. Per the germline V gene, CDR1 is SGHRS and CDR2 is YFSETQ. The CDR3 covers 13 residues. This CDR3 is CASSAGQYYEQYF. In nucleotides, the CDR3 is TGCGCCAGCAGCGCGGGACAGTACTACGAGCAGTACTTC.

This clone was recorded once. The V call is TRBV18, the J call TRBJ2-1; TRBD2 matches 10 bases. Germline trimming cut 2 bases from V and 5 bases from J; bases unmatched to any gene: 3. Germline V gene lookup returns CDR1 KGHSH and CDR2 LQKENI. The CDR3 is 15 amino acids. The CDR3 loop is CASSPELAGNNEQFF. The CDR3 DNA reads TGTGCCAGCTCACCAGAACTAGCGGGGAACAATGAGCAGTTCTTC.

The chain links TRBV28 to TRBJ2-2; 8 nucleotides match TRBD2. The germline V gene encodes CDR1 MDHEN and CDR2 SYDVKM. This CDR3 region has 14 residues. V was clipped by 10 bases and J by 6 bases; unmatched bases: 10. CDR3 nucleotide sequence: TGTGCCATCCTAGAGCGGGAGAAAGCCGGGGAGCTGTTTTTT. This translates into CAILEREKAGELFF. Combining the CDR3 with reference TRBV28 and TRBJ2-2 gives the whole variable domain DVKVTQSSRYLVKRTGEKVFLECVQDMDHENMFWYRQDPGLGLRLIYFSYDVKMKEKGDIPEGYSVSREKKERFSLILESASTNQTSMYLCAILEREKAGELFFGEGSRLTVL.

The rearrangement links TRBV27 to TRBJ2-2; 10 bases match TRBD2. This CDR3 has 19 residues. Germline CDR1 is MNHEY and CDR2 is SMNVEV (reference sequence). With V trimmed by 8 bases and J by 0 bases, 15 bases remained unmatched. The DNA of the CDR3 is TGTGCCAGCGGCGGGCCCAGGACTAGCGGCACATCGAACACCGGGGAGCTGTTTTTT. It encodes CASGGPRTSGTSNTGELFF.

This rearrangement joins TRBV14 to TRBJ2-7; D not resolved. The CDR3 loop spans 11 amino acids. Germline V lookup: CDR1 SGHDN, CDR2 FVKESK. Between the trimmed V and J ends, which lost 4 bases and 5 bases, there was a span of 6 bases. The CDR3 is CASSLDDEQYF. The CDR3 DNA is TGTGCCAGCAGCCTAGACGACGAGCAGTACTTC.

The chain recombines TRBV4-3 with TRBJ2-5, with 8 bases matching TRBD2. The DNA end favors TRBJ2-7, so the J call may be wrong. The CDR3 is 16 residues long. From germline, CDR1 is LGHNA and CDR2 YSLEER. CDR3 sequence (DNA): TGCGCCAGCAGCCAAGATTGGGCGGGAGGCTCCTACGAGCAGTACTTC. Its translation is CASSQDWAGGSYEQYF.

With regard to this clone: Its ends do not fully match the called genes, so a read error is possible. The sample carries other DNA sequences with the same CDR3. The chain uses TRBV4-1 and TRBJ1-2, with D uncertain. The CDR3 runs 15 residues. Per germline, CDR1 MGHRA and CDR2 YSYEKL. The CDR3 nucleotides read TGCGCCAGCAGCCTGAGTGAGGGAACTAACTACGGCTACACCTTC. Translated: CASSLSEGTNYGYTF.

CDR3 amino acids: CASSIRAGGDEQFF. The CDR3 DNA reads as TGTGCCAGTAGTATCAGGGCAGGGGGCGATGAGCAGTTCTTC. The chain combines TRBV19 with TRBJ2-1; 8 positions match TRBD1. This CDR3 is built from 14 residues. Germline CDR1 is LNHDA and CDR2 is SQIVND (reference sequence). The V gene end was trimmed by 3 bases and the J gene end by 8 bases; junction bases not matched to a gene: 6.

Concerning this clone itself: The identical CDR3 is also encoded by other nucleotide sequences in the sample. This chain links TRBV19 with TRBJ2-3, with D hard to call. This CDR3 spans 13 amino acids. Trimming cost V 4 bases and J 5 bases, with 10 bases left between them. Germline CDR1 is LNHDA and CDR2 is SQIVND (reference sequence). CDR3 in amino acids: CASSSQRGDTQYF. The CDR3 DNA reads TGTGCCAGTAGTAGCCAGAGAGGAGATACGCAGTATTTT.

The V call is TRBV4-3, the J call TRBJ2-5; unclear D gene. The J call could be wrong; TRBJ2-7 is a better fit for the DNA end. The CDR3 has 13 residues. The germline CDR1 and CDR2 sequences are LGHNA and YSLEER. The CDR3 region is CASSQDWAYEQYF. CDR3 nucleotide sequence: TGCGCCAGCAGCCAAGATTGGGCCTACGAGCAGTACTTC.

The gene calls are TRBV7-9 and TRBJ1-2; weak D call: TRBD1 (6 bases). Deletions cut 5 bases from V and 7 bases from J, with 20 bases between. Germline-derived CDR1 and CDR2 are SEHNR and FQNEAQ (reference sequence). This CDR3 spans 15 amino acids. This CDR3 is CASSDRVRGGGGYTF. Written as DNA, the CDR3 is TGTGCCAGCAGCGACCGGGTTCGGGGGGGCGGTGGCTACACCTTC.

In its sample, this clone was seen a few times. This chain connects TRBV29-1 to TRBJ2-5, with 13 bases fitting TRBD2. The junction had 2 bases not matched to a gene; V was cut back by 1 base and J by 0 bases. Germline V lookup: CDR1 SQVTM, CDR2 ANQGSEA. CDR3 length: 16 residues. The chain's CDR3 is CSVEGGLAGYQETQYF. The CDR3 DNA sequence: TGCAGCGTTGAAGGGGGACTAGCGGGGTACCAAGAGACCCAGTACTTC.

This chain's CDR3 is CASSPSSSGTEAFF. Here the CDR3 DNA reads TGTGCCAGCTCACCTAGTAGCTCGGGCACTGAAGCTTTCTTT. V is TRBV18 and J is TRBJ1-1; D gene unclear. CDR1 is KGHSH and CDR2 is LQKENI in the germline V gene. V was trimmed by 3 bases and J by 4 bases, leaving 12 bases between them. The CDR3 contains 14 residues.

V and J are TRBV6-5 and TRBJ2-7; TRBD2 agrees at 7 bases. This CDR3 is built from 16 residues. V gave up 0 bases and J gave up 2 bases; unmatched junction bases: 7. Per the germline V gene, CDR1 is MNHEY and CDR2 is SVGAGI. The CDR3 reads CASSYSSSGRPYEQYF. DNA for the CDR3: TGTGCCAGCAGTTACTCGAGTAGCGGGCGTCCCTACGAGCAGTACTTC.

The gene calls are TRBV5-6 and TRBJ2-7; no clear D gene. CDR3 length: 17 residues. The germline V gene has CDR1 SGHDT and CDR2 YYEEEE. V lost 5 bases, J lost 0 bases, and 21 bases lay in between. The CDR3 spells CASSFSSATDISYEQYF. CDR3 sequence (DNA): TGTGCCAGCAGTTTCAGCTCGGCAACAGACATCTCCTACGAGCAGTACTTC.

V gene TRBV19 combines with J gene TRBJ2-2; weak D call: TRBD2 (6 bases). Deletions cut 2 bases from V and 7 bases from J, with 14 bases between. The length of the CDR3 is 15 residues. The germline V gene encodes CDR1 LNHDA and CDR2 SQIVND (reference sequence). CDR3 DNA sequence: TGTGCCAGTAGTATACTCTCAGCCGGGGGCGGGGAGCTGTTTTTT. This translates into CASSILSAGGGELFF.